One T cell receptor beta chain is described in this entry. Its specificity is unknown. Compared with germline, one end of the junction differs, possibly owing to a read error. This specimen belongs to a study of cytomegalovirus exposure and HLA in healthy donors. Points from the study as a whole: Analyses of presence and absence presupposed an approximately uniform sequencing depth across donors. As confirmed in vitro, a few CMV-associated chains were specific for CMV antigens.

Donors were ostensibly healthy at sampling, although undocumented immune exposures were probable. Primers included in the PCR were 60 Vbeta and 13 Jbeta primers. Profiling relied on immunoSEQ multiplex PCR, and the TCRdb table lists in-frame clones only, not all of them. The data show roughly 150,000 clones, under 70% seen once. The CDR3 loop spans 14 amino acids. Germline V gene sequence: CDR1 SEHNR, CDR2 FQNEAQ (reference sequence). The clonotype originates from a man aged 25-45 years in good health and CMV-seropositive. The chain links TRBV7-9 to TRBJ1-5; D perhaps matches TRBD1 (6 bases). Sequencing input: PBMCs. CDR3 sequence: CSSRFRTVRQPQHF. CDR3 coding DNA: TGTTCCAGCAGATTTCGGACAGTTAGGCAGCCCCAGCATTTT.